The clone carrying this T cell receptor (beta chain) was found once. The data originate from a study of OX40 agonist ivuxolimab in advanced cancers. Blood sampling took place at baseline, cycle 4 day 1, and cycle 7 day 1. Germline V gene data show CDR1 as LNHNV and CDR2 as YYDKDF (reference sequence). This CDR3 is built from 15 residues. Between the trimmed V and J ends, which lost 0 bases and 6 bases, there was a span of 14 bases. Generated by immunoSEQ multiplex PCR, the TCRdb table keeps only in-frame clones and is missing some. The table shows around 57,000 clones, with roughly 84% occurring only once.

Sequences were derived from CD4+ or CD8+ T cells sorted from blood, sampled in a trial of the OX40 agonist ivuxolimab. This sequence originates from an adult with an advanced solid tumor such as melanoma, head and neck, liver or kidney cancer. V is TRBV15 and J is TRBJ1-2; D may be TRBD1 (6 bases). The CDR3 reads CATSRDGVGADGYTF. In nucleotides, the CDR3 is TGTGCCACCAGCAGAGACGGAGTGGGGGCGGATGGCTACACCTTC. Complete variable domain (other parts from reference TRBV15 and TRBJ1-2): DAMVIQNPRYQVTQFGKPVTLSCSQTLNHNVMYWYQQKSSQAPKLLFHYYDKDFNNEADTPDNFQSRRPNTSFCFLDIRSPGLGDTAMYLCATSRDGVGADGYTFGSGTRLTVV.